This T cell receptor (beta chain) is drawn from a study of a mutant IDH1 vaccine in newly diagnosed glioma. About the study: The therapy given earlier, which was standard therapy, consisted of radiotherapy, temozolomide, or both, and most of the patients received both.

Turning to this clone: Its antigen is unidentified.

Indicated time point: week 23, last vaccination. Every single dose of the vaccine, 300 ug of mutant IDH1 20-mer peptide, came with topical imiquimod. The method was immunoSEQ multiplex PCR; TCRdb's version includes in-frame clones alone and lacks a portion of them. Among tens of thousands of clones listed, around 79% were seen once. Sample: PBMCs, taken from a glioma patient whose treatment included an IDH1 peptide vaccine. This sequence was found in a woman in her forties with glioma. Some clones in this sample may be carry-over from other donors' samples.

The CDR3 loop reads CASSHRQTYEQYF. CDR3 coding DNA: TGTGCCAGCAGCCATCGACAGACCTACGAGCAGTACTTC. This chain links TRBV7-2 with TRBJ2-7; D perhaps matches TRBD1 (5 bases). CDR1 is SGHTA and CDR2 is FQGNSA in the germline V gene. V was pared by 5 bases and J by 2 bases, with 10 bases between. This CDR3 region has 13 residues.